The clone carrying this T cell receptor (beta chain) came up a few times. The antigen remains undetermined. These data belong to a study of T cell responses to AZD1222 COVID-19 vaccine. Notes on the study in general: A rise in Spike-specific TCR breadth and depth followed two AZD1222 doses.

Measured with immunoSEQ multiplex PCR; TCRdb has only the in-frame clones, and not every one. The data contain fewer than 150,000 clones, approximately 86% of them singletons. The origin of this receptor is an adult in good health. The sequencing here drew on peripheral blood, taken on day 0 of AZD1222 vaccination.

The CDR3 reads CASSRELGEQYF. DNA of the CDR3: TGTGCCAGCAGCCGAGAATTGGGGGAGCAGTACTTC. The gene calls are TRBV4-2 and TRBJ2-7; unclear D gene. The CDR3 runs 12 residues. CDR1 is LGHNA and CDR2 is YNFKEQ in the germline V gene. V lost 4 bases and J 7 bases, leaving 11 bases between the germline ends.